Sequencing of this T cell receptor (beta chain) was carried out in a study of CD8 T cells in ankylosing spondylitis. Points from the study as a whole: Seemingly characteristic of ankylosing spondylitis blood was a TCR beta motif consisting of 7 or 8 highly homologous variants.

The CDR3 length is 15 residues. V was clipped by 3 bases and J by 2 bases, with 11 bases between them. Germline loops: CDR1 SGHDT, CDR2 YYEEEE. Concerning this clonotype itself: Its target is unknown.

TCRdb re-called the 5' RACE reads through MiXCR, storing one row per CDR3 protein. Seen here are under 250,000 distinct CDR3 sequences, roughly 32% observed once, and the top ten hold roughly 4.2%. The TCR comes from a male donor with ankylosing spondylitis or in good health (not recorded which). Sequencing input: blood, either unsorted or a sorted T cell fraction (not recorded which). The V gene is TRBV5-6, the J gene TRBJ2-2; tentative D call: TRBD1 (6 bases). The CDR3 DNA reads TGTGCCAGCAGCTACGGGACATCAAACACCGGGGAGCTGTTTTTT. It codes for CASSYGTSNTGELFF.